A selection of T cell receptor beta chains follows, all from one sample in a study of spatial heterogeneity in lung cancer. TCRdb re-called the 5' RACE reads through MiXCR, storing one row per CDR3 protein. The table lists more than 10,000 distinct CDR3 sequences, over 5.5% of them singletons. The source material was lung tumor tissue, sampled at surgery. The origin of the receptors is a female donor with early-stage non-small cell lung cancer. Each CDR3 is given with its conserved first and last residue.

>TRBV20-1
CSASSRNTQYF
>TRBV7-9
CASSLRTGYQETQYF
>TRBV5-1
CASSLASGAPNEQFF
>TRBV4-1
CASSPTEYSNQPQHF
>TRBV6-5
CASRRGGGSQPQHF
>TRBV4-1
CASTDVFHRGTDEQFF
>TRBV7-2
CASSLEIVVQEQYF
>TRBV28
CASSTTRGRDRPYEQYF
>TRBV14
CASSNRRVYEQYF
>TRBV20-1
CSAALDRDTQYF
>TRBV4-3
CASSQLTGGYEQYF
>TRBV10-3
CAISDRVLGQVVYF
>TRBV18
CASSRDGIYGYTF
>TRBV4-2
CASSRFIPVAGNYGYTF
>TRBV5-6
CASSLPPGPSSTDTQYF
>TRBV28
CASSYYKGGRTEAFF
>TRBV6-6
CASRNPGQKAVGEQFF
>TRBV7-2
CASSSLGQGAQGYTF
>TRBV3-1
CASSLRTGINEKLFF
>TRBV7-9
CASTYPGLAPLTLTDTQYF
>TRBV9
CASSLLHTGNTEAFF
>TRBV2
CASGRQGGGYEQYF
>TRBV7-9
CASSLGTALLSYEQYF
>TRBV20-1
CSARVGTDNSPLHF
>TRBV29-1
CSVGSRAGSGGYTF
>TRBV7-3
CASFRGVSTDTQYF
>TRBV7-9
CASSLGGAGKANVLTF
>TRBV6-6
CASSFGRGMSNQPQHF
>TRBV20-1
CSAMGTGEAFF
>TRBV27
CASRSIGTGGSTGELFF
>TRBV13
CASSPGLEANEQYF
>TRBV7-3
CASSLKVNTGELFF